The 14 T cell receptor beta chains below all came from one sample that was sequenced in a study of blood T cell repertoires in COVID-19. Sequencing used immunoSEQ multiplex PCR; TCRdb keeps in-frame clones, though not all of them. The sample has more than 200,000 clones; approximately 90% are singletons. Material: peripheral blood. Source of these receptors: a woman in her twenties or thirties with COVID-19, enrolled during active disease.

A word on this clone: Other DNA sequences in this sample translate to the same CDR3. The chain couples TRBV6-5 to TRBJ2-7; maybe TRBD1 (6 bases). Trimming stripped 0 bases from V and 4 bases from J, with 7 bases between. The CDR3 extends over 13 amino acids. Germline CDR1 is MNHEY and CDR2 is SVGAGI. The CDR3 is CASSYSRGYEQYF. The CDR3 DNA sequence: TGTGCCAGCAGTTACTCCAGGGGTTACGAGCAGTACTTC.

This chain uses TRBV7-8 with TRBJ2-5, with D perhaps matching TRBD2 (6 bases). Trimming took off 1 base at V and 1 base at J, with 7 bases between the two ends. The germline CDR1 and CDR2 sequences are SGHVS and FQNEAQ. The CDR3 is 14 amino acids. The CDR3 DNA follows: TGTGCCAGCAGCTTAGTAGCGGCCCAAGAGACCCAGTACTTC. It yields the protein CASSLVAAQETQYF.

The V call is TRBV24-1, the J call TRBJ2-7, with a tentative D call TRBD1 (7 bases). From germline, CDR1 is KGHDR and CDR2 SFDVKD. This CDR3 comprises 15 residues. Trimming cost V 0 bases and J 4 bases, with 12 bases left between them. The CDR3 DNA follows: TGTGCCACCAGTGATTTGCAGGGGGGTAGGTACGAGCAGTACTTC. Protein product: CATSDLQGGRYEQYF.

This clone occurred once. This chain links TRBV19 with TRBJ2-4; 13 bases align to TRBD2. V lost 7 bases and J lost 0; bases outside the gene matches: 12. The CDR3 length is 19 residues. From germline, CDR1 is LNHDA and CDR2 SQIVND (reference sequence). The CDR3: CASTRTGTSGILAKNIQYF. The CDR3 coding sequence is TGTGCCAGTACTAGAACCGGGACTAGCGGGATACTAGCCAAAAACATTCAGTACTTC.

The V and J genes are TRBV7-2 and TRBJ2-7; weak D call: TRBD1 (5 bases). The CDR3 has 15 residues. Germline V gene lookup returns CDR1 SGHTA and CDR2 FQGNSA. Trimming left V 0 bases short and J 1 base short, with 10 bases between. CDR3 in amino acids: CASSLAPGQSYEQYV. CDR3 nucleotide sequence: TGTGCCAGCAGCTTAGCCCCTGGACAATCCTACGAGCAGTACGTC.

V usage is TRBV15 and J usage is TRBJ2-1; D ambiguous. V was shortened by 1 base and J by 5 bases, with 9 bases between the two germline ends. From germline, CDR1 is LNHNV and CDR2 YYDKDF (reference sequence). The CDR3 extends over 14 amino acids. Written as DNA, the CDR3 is TGTGCCACCAGCAGAGTTTCCAGTCACAATGAGCAGTTCTTC. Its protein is CATSRVSSHNEQFF.

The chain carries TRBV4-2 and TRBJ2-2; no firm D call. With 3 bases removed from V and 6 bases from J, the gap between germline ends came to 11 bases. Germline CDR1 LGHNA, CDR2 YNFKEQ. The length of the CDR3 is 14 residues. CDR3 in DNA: TGTGCCAGCAGCCATGGAGATTCCGCCGGGGAGCTGTTTTTT. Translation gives CASSHGDSAGELFF.

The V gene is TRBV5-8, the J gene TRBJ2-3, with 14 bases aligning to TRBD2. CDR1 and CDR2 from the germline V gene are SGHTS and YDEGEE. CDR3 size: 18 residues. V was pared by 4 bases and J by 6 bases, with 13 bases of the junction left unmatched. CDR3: CASSPRLAGGPGMDTQYF. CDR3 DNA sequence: TGTGCCAGCAGCCCGAGACTAGCGGGAGGGCCAGGTATGGATACGCAGTATTTT.

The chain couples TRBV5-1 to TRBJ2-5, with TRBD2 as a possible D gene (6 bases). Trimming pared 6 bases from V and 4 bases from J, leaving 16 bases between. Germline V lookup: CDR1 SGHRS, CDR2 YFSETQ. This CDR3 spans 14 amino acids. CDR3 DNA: TGCGCCAGCACTGAGACTAGTGGTTCAGAGACCCAGTACTTC. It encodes CASTETSGSETQYF. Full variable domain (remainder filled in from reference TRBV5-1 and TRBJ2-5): KAGVTQTPRYLIKTRGQQVTLSCSPISGHRSVSWYQQTPGQGLQFLFEYFSETQRNKGNFPGRFSGRQFSNSRSEMNVSTLELGDSALYLCASTETSGSETQYFGPGTRLLVL.

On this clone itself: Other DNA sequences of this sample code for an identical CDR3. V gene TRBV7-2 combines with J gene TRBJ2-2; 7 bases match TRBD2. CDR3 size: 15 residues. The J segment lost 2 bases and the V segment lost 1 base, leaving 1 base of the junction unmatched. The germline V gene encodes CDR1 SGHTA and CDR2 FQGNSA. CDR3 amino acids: CASSLGGGNTGELFF. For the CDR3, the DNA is TGTGCCAGCAGCTTAGGCGGGGGAAACACCGGGGAGCTGTTTTTT.

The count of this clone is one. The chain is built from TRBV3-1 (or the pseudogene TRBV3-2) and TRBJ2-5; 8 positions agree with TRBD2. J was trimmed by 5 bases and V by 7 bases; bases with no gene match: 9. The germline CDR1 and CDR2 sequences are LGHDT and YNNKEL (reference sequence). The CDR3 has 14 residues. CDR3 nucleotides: TGTGCCAGCACTTCAAGGGCTAGCGGGGAGACCCAGTACTTC. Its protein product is CASTSRASGETQYF.

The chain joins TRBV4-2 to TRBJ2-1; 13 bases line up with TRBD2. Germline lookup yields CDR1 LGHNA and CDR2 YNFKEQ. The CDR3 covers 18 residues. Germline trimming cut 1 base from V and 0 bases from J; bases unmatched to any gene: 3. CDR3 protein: CASSQGTSGGPSYNEQFF. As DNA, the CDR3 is TGTGCCAGCAGCCAAGGGACTAGCGGGGGCCCCTCCTACAATGAGCAGTTCTTC.

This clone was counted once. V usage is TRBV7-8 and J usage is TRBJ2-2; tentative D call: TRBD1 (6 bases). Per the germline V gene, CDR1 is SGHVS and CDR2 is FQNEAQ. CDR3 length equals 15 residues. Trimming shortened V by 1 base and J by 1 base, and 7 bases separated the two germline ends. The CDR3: CASSLGTVNTGELFF. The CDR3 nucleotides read TGTGCCAGCAGCTTAGGGACAGTGAACACCGGGGAGCTGTTTTTT.

CDR3 DNA sequence: TGTGCCAGCAGCACGGACAGGGACACTGAAGCTTTCTTT. This encodes CASSTDRDTEAFF. The gene calls are TRBV27 and TRBJ1-1; 8 bases align to TRBD1. Germline-derived CDR1 and CDR2 are MNHEY and SMNVEV (reference sequence). The CDR3 contains 13 residues. V trimming: 6 bases; J trimming: 3 bases; junction bases outside the gene matches: 3.